This T cell receptor beta chain came from a study of regulatory T cells in long-lasting Graves disease. The study's findings and limits: New patients shared about 910 public clonotypes, and persistent patients shared more, with about 2,700.

Described time point: newly diagnosed GD, antithyroid drugs for less than 3 months. Isolated PBMC RNA provided the starting material for the TCR library. Diagnosing Graves' disease relied on the American Thyroid Association guidelines. There are a few counts of this clonotype. Its specificity is unknown. iRepertoire HTBI primers and Arm-PCR of CDR3 regions built TCR beta libraries. Per the original methods: Identification across samples found some 60 TRBV and 12 to 15 TRBJ segments. Each CDR3 protein gets one entry after TCRdb re-called the multiplex PCR reads with MiXCR. The V and J calls come from TCRdb's annotation, not from the publication. The table shows about 620,000 distinct CDR3 sequences, with around 15% occurring only once. V was pared by 7 bases and J by 4 bases, with 8 bases of the junction left unmatched. Germline CDR1 and CDR2: SGHKS and YYEKEE (reference sequence). The CDR3 is 15 residues long.

These data were likewise used in another study, on T cells in Graves' hyperthyroidism and ophthalmopathy.

The V and J genes are TRBV5-5 and TRBJ2-2; 9 bases agree with TRBD1. This receptor was taken from a woman younger than 45 with Graves disease. Sequencing used peripheral blood mononuclear cells (PBMCs), obtained at new diagnosis, from a patient treated with antithyroid drugs. In nucleotides, the CDR3 is TGTGCCAGCGCCCCCCCGACAGGGGGCACCGGGGAGCTGTTTTTT. It codes for CASAPPTGGTGELFF.